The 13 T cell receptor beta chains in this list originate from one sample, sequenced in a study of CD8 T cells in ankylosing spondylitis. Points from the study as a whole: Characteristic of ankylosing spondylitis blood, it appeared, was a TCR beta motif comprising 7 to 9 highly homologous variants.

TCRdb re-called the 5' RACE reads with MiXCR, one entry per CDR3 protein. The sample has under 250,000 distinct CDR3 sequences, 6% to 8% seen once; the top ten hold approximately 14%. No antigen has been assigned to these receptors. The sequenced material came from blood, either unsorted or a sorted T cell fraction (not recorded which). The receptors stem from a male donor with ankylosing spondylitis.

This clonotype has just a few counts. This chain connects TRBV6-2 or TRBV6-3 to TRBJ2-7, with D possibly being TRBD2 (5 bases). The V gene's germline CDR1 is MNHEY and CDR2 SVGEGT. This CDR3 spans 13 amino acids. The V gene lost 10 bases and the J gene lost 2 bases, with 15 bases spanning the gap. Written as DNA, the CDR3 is TGTGCCACCACAAGGGAGAGTACCTACGAGCAGTACTTC. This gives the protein CATTRESTYEQYF.

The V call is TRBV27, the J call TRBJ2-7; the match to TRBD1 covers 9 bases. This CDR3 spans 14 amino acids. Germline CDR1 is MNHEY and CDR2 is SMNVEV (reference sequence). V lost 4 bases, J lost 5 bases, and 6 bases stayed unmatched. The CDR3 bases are TGTGCCAGCAGTTGGACAGGGGCGCGCGACGAGCAGTACTTC. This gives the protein CASSWTGARDEQYF.

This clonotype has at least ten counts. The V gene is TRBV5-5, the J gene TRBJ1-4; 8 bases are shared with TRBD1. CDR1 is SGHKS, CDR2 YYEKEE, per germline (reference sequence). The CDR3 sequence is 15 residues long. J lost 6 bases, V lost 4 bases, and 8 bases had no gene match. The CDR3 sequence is CASSPRTGRDEKLFF. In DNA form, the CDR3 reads TGTGCCAGCAGCCCGAGGACAGGGAGGGATGAAAAACTGTTTTTT.

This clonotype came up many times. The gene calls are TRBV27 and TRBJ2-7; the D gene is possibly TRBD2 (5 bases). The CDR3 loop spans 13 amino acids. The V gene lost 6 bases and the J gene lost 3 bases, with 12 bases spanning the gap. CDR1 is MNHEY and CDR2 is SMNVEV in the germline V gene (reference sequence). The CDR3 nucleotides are TGTGCCAGCAGCTCGGGGTCCTACTACGAGCAGTACTTC. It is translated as CASSSGSYYEQYF.

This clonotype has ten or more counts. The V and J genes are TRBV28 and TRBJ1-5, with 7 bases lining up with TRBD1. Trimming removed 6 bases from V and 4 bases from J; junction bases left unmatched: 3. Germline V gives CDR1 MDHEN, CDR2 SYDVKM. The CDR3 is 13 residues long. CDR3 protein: CASSTGDNQPQHF. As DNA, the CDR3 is TGTGCCAGCAGCACAGGGGATAATCAGCCCCAGCATTTT.

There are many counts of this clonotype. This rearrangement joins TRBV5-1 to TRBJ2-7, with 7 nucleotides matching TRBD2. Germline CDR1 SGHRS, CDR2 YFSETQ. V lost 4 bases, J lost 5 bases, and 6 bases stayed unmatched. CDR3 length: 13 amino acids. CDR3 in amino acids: CASSPGLSDEQYF. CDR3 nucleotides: TGCGCCAGCAGCCCGGGACTAAGTGACGAGCAGTACTTC.

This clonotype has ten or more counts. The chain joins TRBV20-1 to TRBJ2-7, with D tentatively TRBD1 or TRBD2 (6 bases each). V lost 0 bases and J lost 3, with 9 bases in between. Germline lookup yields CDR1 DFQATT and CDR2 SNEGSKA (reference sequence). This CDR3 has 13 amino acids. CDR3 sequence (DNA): TGCAGTGCTAGAGAACAGGGAGGCTACGAGCAGTACTTC. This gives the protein CSAREQGGYEQYF.

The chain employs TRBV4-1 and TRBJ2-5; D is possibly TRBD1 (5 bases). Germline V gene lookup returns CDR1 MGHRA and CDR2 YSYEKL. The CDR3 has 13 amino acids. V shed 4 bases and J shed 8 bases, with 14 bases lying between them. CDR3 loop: CASSPEGVPTQYF. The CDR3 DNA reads TGCGCCAGCAGCCCTGAAGGGGTCCCTACCCAGTACTTC.

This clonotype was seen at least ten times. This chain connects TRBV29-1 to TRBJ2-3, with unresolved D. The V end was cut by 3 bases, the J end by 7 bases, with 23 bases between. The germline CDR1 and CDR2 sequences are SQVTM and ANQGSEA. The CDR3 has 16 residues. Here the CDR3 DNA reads TGCAGCGTTGAGGGGATATCGATGACTGAGCCCTATACGCAGTATTTT. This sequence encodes CSVEGISMTEPYTQYF.

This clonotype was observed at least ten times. CDR3 protein: CASSQESQHTGELFF. CDR3 DNA sequence: TGCGCCAGCAGCCAAGAGAGCCAGCACACCGGGGAGCTGTTTTTT. This chain uses TRBV4-3 with TRBJ2-2; D unresolved. This CDR3 is built from 15 residues. The V gene's germline CDR1 is LGHNA and CDR2 YSLEER. V was trimmed by 0 bases and J by 3 bases, leaving 8 bases between them.

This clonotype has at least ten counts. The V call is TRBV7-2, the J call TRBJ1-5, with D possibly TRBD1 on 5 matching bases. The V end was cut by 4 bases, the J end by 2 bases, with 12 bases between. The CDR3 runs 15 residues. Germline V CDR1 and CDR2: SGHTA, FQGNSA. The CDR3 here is CASSSRVYGNQPQHF. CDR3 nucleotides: TGTGCCAGCAGCTCCAGGGTTTATGGCAATCAGCCCCAGCATTTT.

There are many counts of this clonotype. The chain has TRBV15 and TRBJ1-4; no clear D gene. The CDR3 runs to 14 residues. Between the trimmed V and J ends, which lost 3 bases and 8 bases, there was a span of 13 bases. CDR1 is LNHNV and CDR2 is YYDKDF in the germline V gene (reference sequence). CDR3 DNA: TGTGCCACCAGCAGGTATCGGGAGAAGGAAAAACTGTTTTTT. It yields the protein CATSRYREKEKLFF.

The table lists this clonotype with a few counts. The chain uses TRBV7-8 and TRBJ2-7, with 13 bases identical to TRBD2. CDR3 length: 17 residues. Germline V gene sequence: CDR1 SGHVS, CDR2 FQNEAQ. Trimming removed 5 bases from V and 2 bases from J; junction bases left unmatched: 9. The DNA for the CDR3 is TGTGCCAGCAGCCAAGGACTAGCGGGGGCCAATACCTACGAGCAGTACTTC. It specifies CASSQGLAGANTYEQYF.